One T cell receptor beta chain is described in this entry. The target antigen is unknown. Amplification used 60 Vbeta primers and 13 Jbeta primers. Here immunoSEQ multiplex PCR was the method, and the copy in TCRdb shows in-frame clones only, minus some. This repertoire shows about 140,000 clones, approximately 73% found once; its top ten account for over 13%. This entry comes from a study of cytomegalovirus exposure and HLA in healthy donors. Study conclusions and caveats: Later analysis placed DRB1 highest and HLA-C lowest in TCR association rates, which differed by HLA locus. With later analysis, a missense DCLRE1C variant became linked to TCR beta V- and J-gene trimming. The productive fraction for most TCR beta V segments was about 87% or about 30% in an earlier analysis.

The ends lost 10 bases at V and 5 bases at J; junction bases unmatched: 13. Germline-derived CDR1 and CDR2 are MNHEY and SMNVEV (reference sequence). CDR3 length: 14 amino acids. V usage is TRBV27 and J usage is TRBJ1-1, with 7 bases aligning to TRBD1. The TCR was taken from a human donor in good health. Sample: PBMCs. The chain's CDR3 is CATPKRQGRTEAFF. The DNA of the CDR3 is TGTGCCACACCAAAGAGACAGGGAAGGACTGAAGCTTTCTTT.